Following are 14 T cell receptor beta chains from one sample sequenced in a study of long-term antiretroviral therapy in people with HIV. Running of the v3.0 immunoSEQ assay took place at survey level. Using immunoSEQ multiplex PCR, the repertoire was profiled, and TCRdb retains in-frame clones only, with some absent. In the table there are tens of thousands of clones, 86% of which are singletons. This specimen consisted of unsorted PBMCs, obtained 0.1 years before starting antiretroviral therapy. These receptors were obtained from a woman in her forties or fifties with HIV.

The chain is built from TRBV2 and TRBJ1-1, with D maybe TRBD1 (5 bases). CDR3 length: 15 residues. V was clipped by 2 bases and J by 6 bases, with 16 bases between them. The V gene's germline CDR1 is SNHLY and CDR2 FYNNEI. CDR3 protein: CASSELWGAFSEAFF. The CDR3 DNA is TGTGCCAGCAGTGAATTGTGGGGCGCTTTTTCTGAAGCTTTCTTT. The full variable domain, its missing parts supplied by reference TRBV2 and TRBJ1-1, is EPEVTQTPSHQVTQMGQEVILRCVPISNHLYFYWYRQILGQKVEFLVSFYNNEISEKSEIFDDQFSVERPDGSNFTLKIRSTKLEDSAMYFCASSELWGAFSEAFFGQGTRLTVV.

The chain employs TRBV6-6 and TRBJ2-1; possibly TRBD2 for D (7 bases). Trimming left V 5 bases short and J 8 bases short, with 22 bases between. The CDR3 totals 16 residues. Germline assignment: CDR1 MNHNY and CDR2 SVGAGI (reference sequence). The CDR3 nucleotides are TGTGCCAGCAGTGGACCCGGACAGCGGGGCCTGGATGAGCAGTTCTTC. This codes for CASSGPGQRGLDEQFF.

The rearrangement links TRBV6-6 to TRBJ2-5; 9 bases align to TRBD2. CDR3 length: 16 residues. CDR1 and CDR2 from the germline V gene are MNHNY and SVGAGI (reference sequence). The V gene end was trimmed by 5 bases and the J gene end by 7 bases; junction bases not matched to a gene: 14. CDR3 sequence: CASSTGTSLPRGTQYF. CDR3 DNA: TGTGCCAGCAGTACGGGGACTAGCCTCCCCCGGGGGACCCAGTACTTC.

This chain uses TRBV21-1 with TRBJ2-7; TRBD1 is the table's D call, not checked against the DNA. TRBV21-1 is a pseudogene locus. The CDR3 spans 15 residues. This CDR3 is CASSAKGDRDYEQYF. CDR3 coding DNA: TGTGCCAGCAGCGCAAAAGGGGACAGAGACTACGAGCAGTACTTC.

The J gene is TRBJ2-1, the V gene TRBV5-1; 8 bases agree with TRBD2. Per germline, CDR1 SGHRS and CDR2 YFSETQ. After removal of 0 bases from V and 5 bases from J, the junction contained 4 bases not matched to a gene. The CDR3 extends over 15 amino acids. The CDR3 is CASSLAGGLNNEQFF. The DNA of the CDR3 is TGCGCCAGCAGCTTGGCGGGGGGGCTTAACAATGAGCAGTTCTTC.

The chain links TRBV7-9 to TRBJ2-1, with D perhaps TRBD2 (6 bases). This CDR3 has 14 amino acids. V lost 1 base to trimming and J lost 5 bases, with 9 bases between them. Per germline, CDR1 SEHNR and CDR2 FQNEAQ (reference sequence). The CDR3: CASSLVGLNNEQFF. The DNA of the CDR3 is TGTGCCAGCAGCTTAGTGGGACTTAACAATGAGCAGTTCTTC.

The chain recombines TRBV25-1 with TRBJ2-1; TRBD2 might be the D (6 bases). Trimming took 7 bases from V and 3 from J, leaving 13 bases between them. The CDR3 consists of 14 residues. Per germline, CDR1 MGHDK and CDR2 SYGVNS. In DNA, the CDR3 is TGTGCCAGCACTGGCGGGGCGCGCTACAATGAGCAGTTCTTC. This gives the protein CASTGGARYNEQFF.

The chain joins TRBV9 to TRBJ2-6, with a tentative D call TRBD1 (6 bases). Germline CDR1 and CDR2: SGDLS and YYNGEE. The CDR3 runs 14 residues. V lost 4 bases, J lost 10 bases, and 15 bases lay in between. CDR3 protein: CASSPTTGDNVLTF. The CDR3 DNA reads as TGTGCCAGCAGCCCAACGACAGGCGATAACGTCCTGACTTTC.

The genes are TRBV6-1 and TRBJ2-7; D ambiguous. The V end lost 2 bases, the J end lost 0 bases, and 14 bases lay between the germline ends. CDR1 is MNHNS, CDR2 SASEGT, per germline. This CDR3 spans 16 amino acids. CDR3 amino acids: CASSEFGPHSSYEQYF. The CDR3, as DNA: TGTGCCAGCAGTGAATTTGGGCCACACAGCTCCTACGAGCAGTACTTC.

The chain couples TRBV25-1 to TRBJ2-1, with 10 bases aligning to TRBD2. The CDR3 runs 18 residues. Germline CDR1 and CDR2: MGHDK and SYGVNS. With 4 bases clipped from V and 0 bases from J, the junction kept 9 bases outside the gene matches. The CDR3 DNA follows: TGTGCCAGCAGTGGATTAGCGGGGGGCCGGAGCTCCTACAATGAGCAGTTCTTC. It is translated as CASSGLAGGRSSYNEQFF.

The CDR3 nucleotides read TGTGCCATCGAGGACAGGAGTGGCTACACCTTC. This translates into CAIEDRSGYTF. The chain joins TRBV7-8 to TRBJ1-2; the match to TRBD1 covers 7 bases. With 10 bases clipped from V and 7 bases from J, the junction kept 6 bases outside the gene matches. Germline V gene lookup returns CDR1 SGHVS and CDR2 FQNEAQ. The CDR3 length is 11 residues.

This clone was counted a single time. V is TRBV4-3 and J is TRBJ1-3; possible D gene TRBD1, 5 bases. The CDR3 sequence is 20 residues long. CDR1 is LGHNA and CDR2 is YSLEER in the germline V gene. Trimming left V 1 base short and J 0 bases short, with 22 bases between. The CDR3: CASSQVGSGDSPNSGNTIYF. Written as DNA, the CDR3 is TGCGCCAGCAGCCAAGTTGGGTCGGGAGACAGCCCCAACTCTGGAAACACCATATATTTT.

The chain recombines TRBV6-5 with TRBJ1-1; D perhaps matches TRBD1 (5 bases). Germline CDR1 is MNHEY and CDR2 is SVGAGI. The CDR3 has 12 amino acids. The V and J ends lost 4 bases and 6 bases respectively, with 9 bases between them. CDR3 loop: CASSFLGAEAFF. CDR3 in DNA: TGTGCCAGCAGTTTCTTGGGGGCTGAAGCTTTCTTT.

The rearrangement uses TRBV2 and TRBJ1-2; D is uncertain. The V end lost 2 bases, the J end lost 2 bases, and 9 bases lay between the germline ends. The V gene's germline CDR1 is SNHLY and CDR2 FYNNEI. The CDR3 runs to 14 residues. CDR3 protein: CASSETAGNYGYTF. The CDR3 DNA follows: TGTGCCAGCAGTGAAACGGCGGGGAACTATGGCTACACCTTC.